The table lists the clone carrying this T cell receptor beta chain with many counts. Its target is unknown. This sample was included in a study of regulatory T cells in long-lasting Graves disease. The CDR3 covers 13 residues. Germline V gene sequence: CDR1 LGHDT, CDR2 YNNKEL (reference sequence). The V and J ends lost 6 bases and 2 bases respectively, with 10 bases between them. The TCR beta library used iRepertoire HTBI primers with Arm-PCR amplification of CDR3. Original processing notes: Identified across the samples were 50 to 70 TRBV segments and roughly 14 TRBJ segments. TCRdb itself ran the multiplex PCR reads through MiXCR, one entry per CDR3 protein. The V and J calls come from TCRdb's annotation, not from the publication. The data hold 420,000 or so distinct CDR3 sequences, with roughly 15% observed a single time. Indicated time point: newly diagnosed GD, antithyroid drugs for less than 3 months. From PBMCs, RNA was extracted and then used to make the TCR library.

Overall study findings and caveats: Investigators studied peripheral blood only, not thyroid tissue. Newly diagnosed patients had higher TCR diversity than persistent Graves' patients did.

These data were also filed under a second study, of T cells in Graves' hyperthyroidism and ophthalmopathy. From that paper: Patients aged 18 to 65 with hyperthyroidism were newly diagnosed, with duration under 2 months.

This receptor was identified in a woman younger than 35 with Graves disease. The sequenced sample was peripheral blood mononuclear cells (PBMCs), obtained at new diagnosis, from a patient treated with antithyroid drugs. This chain links TRBV3-1 with TRBJ1-1; D is undetermined. CDR3 loop: CASRPGPNTEAFF. CDR3 DNA sequence: TGTGCCAGCAGGCCGGGCCCCAACACTGAAGCTTTCTTT. The variable domain in full, with the rest retrieved from reference TRBV3-1 and TRBJ1-1, is DTAVSQTPKYLVTQMGNDKSIKCEQNLGHDTMYWYKQDSKKFLKIMFSYNNKELIINETVPNRFSPKSPDKAHLNLHINSLELGDSAVYFCASRPGPNTEAFFGQGTRLTVV.